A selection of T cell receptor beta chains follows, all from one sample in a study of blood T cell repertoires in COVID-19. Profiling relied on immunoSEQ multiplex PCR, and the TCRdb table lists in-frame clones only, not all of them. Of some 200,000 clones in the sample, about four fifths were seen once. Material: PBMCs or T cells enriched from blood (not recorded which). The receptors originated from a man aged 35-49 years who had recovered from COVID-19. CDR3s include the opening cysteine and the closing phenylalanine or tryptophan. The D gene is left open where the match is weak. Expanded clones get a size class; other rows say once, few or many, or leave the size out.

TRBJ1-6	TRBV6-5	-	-	CASRKGREVGSPLHF	TGTGCCAGCAGAAAAGGTCGGGAGGTCGGTTCACCCCTCCACTTT
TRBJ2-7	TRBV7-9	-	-	CASSPTLHEQYF	TGTGCCAGCAGCCCCACTCTGCACGAGCAGTACTTC
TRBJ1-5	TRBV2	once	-	CASSDVFAEQPQHF	TGTGCCAGCAGTGATGTTTTCGCGGAACAGCCCCAGCATTTT
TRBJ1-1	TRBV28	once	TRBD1	CASCRGQQTRAFF	TGTGCCAGTTGCCGGGGACAGCAGACTCGGGCTTTCTTT
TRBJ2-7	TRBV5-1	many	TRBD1	CASSSRQGDYEQYF	TGCGCCAGCAGCTCGAGACAGGGGGACTACGAGCAGTACTTC
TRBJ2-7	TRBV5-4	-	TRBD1	CASSSDRGREYEQYF	TGTGCCAGCAGCTCAGACAGGGGGCGAGAATACGAGCAGTACTTC
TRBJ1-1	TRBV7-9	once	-	CASSLQLNTEAFF	TGTGCCAGCAGCTTACAGTTAAACACTGAAGCTTTCTTT
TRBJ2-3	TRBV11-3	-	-	CASSLEGDTQYF	TGTGCCAGCAGCTTAGAGGGCGATACGCAGTATTTT
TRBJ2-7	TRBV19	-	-	CASSMVPGNSYEQYF	TGTGCCAGTAGTATGGTGCCAGGGAACTCCTACGAGCAGTACTTC
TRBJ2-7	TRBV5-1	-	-	CASSFSQDSSYEQYF	TGCGCCAGCAGCTTCTCCCAGGACTCCTCCTACGAGCAGTACTTC
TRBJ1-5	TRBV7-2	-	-	CASSSGLNQPQHF	TGTGCCAGCAGTTCAGGCCTCAATCAGCCCCAGCATTTT
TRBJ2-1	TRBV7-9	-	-	CASSTTRAAHHHDDEQFF	TGTGCCAGCAGCACAACCAGGGCCGCTCATCATCACGACGATGAGCAGTTCTTC
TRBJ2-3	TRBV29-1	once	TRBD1	CSVGSVRQGVSGTDTQYF	TGCAGCGTTGGGTCCGTGAGACAGGGGGTTTCAGGCACAGATACGCAGTATTTT
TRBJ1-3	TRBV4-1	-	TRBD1	CASRETGVYGNTIYF	TGCGCCAGCAGGGAGACAGGGGTGTATGGAAACACCATATATTTT
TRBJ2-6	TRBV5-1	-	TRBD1	CASSLGTGGSLSGANVLTF	TGCGCCAGCAGCTTGGGTACAGGGGGCTCCCTCTCTGGGGCCAACGTCCTGACTTTC
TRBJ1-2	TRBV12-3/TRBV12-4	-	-	CASSLERKHGYTF	TGTGCCAGCAGTTTAGAGAGGAAACATGGCTACACCTTC
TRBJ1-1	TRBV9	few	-	CASSVAGGGTEAFF	TGTGCCAGCAGCGTAGCTGGGGGGGGGACTGAAGCTTTCTTT
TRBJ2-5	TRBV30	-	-	CAWSEQQETQYF	TGTGCCTGGAGTGAACAACAAGAGACCCAGTACTTC
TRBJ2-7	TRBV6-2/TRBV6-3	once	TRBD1	CASSYRDRGRVNYEQYF	TGTGCCAGCAGTTACCGGGACAGGGGGCGAGTCAACTACGAGCAGTACTTC
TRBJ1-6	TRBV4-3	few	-	CASSQDGPRRGPLHF	TGCGCCAGCAGCCAAGATGGTCCCAGGAGAGGGCCCCTCCACTTT
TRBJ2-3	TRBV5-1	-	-	CASSLGGGTDTQYF	TGCGCCAGCAGCTTGGGCGGGGGCACAGATACGCAGTATTTT
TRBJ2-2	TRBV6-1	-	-	CASSELQGYGELFF	TGTGCCAGCAGTGAACTTCAGGGATACGGGGAGCTGTTTTTT
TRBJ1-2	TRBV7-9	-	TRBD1	CASSLGDRSYGYTF	TGTGCCAGCAGCTTAGGGGACAGGAGCTATGGCTACACCTTC